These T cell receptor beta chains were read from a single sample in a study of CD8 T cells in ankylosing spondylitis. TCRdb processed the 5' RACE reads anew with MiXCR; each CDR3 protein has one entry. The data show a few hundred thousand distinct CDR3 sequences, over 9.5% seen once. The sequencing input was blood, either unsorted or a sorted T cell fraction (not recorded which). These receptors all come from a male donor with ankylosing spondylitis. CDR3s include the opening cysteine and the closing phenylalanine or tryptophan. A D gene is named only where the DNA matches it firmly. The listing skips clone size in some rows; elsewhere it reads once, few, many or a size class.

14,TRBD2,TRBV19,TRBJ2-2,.,TGTGCCACCTCCGGGACTAGCGGGATCGGGGAGCTGTTTTTT,CATSGTSGIGELFF
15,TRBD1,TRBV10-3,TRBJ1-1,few,TGTGCCATCTGGGGACAGGGGGAGGTCGGGACTGAAGCTTTCTTT,CAIWGQGEVGTEAFF
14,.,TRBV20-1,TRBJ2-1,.,TGCAGTGCCCCAAGTCTGGGCTCCTACAATGAGCAGTTCTTC,CSAPSLGSYNEQFF
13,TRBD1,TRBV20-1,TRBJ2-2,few,TGCAGTGCGACGACAGGGCCCACCGGGGAGCTGTTTTTT,CSATTGPTGELFF
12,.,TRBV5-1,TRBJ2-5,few,TGCGCCAGCAGCTTGTTTGAAGAGACCCAGTACTTC,CASSLFEETQYF
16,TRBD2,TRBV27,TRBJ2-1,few,TGTGCCAGCACGCAAAAATCGGGACTAAATAACAATGAGCAGTTCTTC,CASTQKSGLNNNEQFF
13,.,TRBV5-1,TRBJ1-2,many,TGCGCCAGCAGCTTGGGGCAGGGGAATGGCTACACCTTC,CASSLGQGNGYTF
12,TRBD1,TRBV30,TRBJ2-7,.,TGTGCCTTTGGGACAGGGTCCTACGAGCAGTACTTC,CAFGTGSYEQYF
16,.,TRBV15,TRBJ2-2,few,TGTGCCACCAGCAGAGTTGGGGGAGCGAACACCGGGGAGCTGTTTTTT,CATSRVGGANTGELFF
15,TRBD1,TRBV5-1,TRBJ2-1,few,TGCGCCAGCAGCCTGGTTGGGACAGAAAACGATGAGCAGTTCTTC,CASSLVGTENDEQFF
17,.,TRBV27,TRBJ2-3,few,TGTGCCAGCGGTCGCTCGACGGGCTTTTCCCCCCCAGATACGCAGTATTTT,CASGRSTGFSPPDTQYF
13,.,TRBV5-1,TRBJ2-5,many,TGCGCCAGCAGCTTGGAGGACCGAGAGACCCAGTACTTC,CASSLEDRETQYF
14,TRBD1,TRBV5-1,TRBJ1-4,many,TGCGCCAGCAGCACACAGGGGGCGAACTCAAAACTGTTTTTT,CASSTQGANSKLFF
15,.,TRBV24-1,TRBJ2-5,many,TGTGCCACCAGTGATGCCGGGGAGTACCAAGAGACCCAGTACTTC,CATSDAGEYQETQYF
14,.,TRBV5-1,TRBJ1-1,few,TGCGCCAGCGGAGGGCTAGGGGGAAGCACTGAAGCTTTCTTT,CASGGLGGSTEAFF
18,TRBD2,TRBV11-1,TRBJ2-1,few,TGTGCCAGCAGCTCCGTCAGACTAGCGGGAGGAGCCTACAATGAGCAGTTCTTC,CASSSVRLAGGAYNEQFF
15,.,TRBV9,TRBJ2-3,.,TGTGCCAGCAGCCCCCACCCGGTTGACACAGATACGCAGTATTTT,CASSPHPVDTDTQYF
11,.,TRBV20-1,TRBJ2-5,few,TGCAGTGCTAGGAAGGGGGAGACCCAGTACTTC,CSARKGETQYF
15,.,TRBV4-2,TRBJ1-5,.,TGTGCCAGCAGCACCTCGGTACGGTACAATCAGCCCCAGCATTTT,CASSTSVRYNQPQHF
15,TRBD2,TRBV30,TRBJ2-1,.,TGTGCCTGCCTACCAGCGGGAGTCAACTTCAATGAGCAGTTCTTC,CACLPAGVNFNEQFF
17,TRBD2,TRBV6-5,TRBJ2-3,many,TGTGCCAGCAGTTACTCCCTGGGGGGGAGTGGCACAGATACGCAGTATTTT,CASSYSLGGSGTDTQYF
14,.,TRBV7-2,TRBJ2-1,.,TGTGCCAGCATTGGACAGCGGGGCTACAATGAGCAGTTCTTC,CASIGQRGYNEQFF
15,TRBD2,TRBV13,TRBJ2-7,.,TGTGCCAGCAGCCGTGGGACTAGCGGGAAGTACGAGCAGTACTTC,CASSRGTSGKYEQYF
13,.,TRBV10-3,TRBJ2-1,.,TGTGCCATCAATCCGGGATCCTCCCTGGGGCAGTTCTTC,CAINPGSSLGQFF
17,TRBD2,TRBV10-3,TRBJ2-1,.,TGTGCCATCTCACCTAGCGGGAGGCCGGGCTCCTACAATGAGCAGTTCTTC,CAISPSGRPGSYNEQFF
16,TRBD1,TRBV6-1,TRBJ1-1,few,TGTGCCAGCAGGCCCGGGACAGGGGGCGTTTGGACTGAAGCTTTCTTT,CASRPGTGGVWTEAFF
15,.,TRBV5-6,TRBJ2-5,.,TGTGCCAGCAGCTCACAGGGAGTTCGGGTAGAGACCCAGTACTTC,CASSSQGVRVETQYF
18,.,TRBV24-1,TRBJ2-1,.,TGTGCCACCAGTGACTCGGCCCGGGACTCCCTGGGATACAATGAGCAGTTCTTC,CATSDSARDSLGYNEQFF
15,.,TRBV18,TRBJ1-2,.,TGTGCCAGCTCACCACCGAGGGACGCGAACTATGGCTACACCTTC,CASSPPRDANYGYTF
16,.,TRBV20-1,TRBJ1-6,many,TGCAGTGCTAGTCCCCCCCCAGGGCTTCATAATTCACCCCTCCACTTT,CSASPPPGLHNSPLHF
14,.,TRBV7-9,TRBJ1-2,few,TGTGCCAGCAGCTTAGTCCTTACGTTTTATGGCTACACCTTC,CASSLVLTFYGYTF
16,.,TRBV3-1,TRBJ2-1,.,TGTGCCAGCAGCCAAGTCGTCACTAGAGGCTACAATGAGCAGTTCTTC,CASSQVVTRGYNEQFF
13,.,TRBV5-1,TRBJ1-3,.,TGCGCCAGCAGCTTGACAGAGGGAAACACCATATATTTT,CASSLTEGNTIYF
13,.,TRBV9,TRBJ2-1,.,TGTGCCAGCAGCCTAAGTAAAGTTGGTGAGCAGTTCTTC,CASSLSKVGEQFF
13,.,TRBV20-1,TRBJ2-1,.,TGCAGTGCTAGATACGATCAAAACAATGAGCAGTTCTTC,CSARYDQNNEQFF
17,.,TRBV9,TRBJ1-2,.,TGTGCCAGCAGCGTTTATGAGGTCGGACGGGTCACGTATGGCTACACCTTC,CASSVYEVGRVTYGYTF
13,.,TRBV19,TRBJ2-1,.,TGTGCCAGTAGTATTTTTCGAGGGAACGAGCAGTTCTTC,CASSIFRGNEQFF
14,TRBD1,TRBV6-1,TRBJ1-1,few,TGTGCCAGCAGCCGGGACAGGGGATTCACTGAAGCTTTCTTT,CASSRDRGFTEAFF
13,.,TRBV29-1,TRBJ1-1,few,TGCAGCGTTGTGGTCTTGGGGGGCACTGAAGCTTTCTTT,CSVVVLGGTEAFF
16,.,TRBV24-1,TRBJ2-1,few,TGTGCCACCAGTGATTTCGCAGGGGCGGATTACAATGAGCAGTTCTTC,CATSDFAGADYNEQFF
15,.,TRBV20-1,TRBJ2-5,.,TGCAGTGCTAGGGACTTCGTCGGGGGCTACGAGACCCAGTACTTC,CSARDFVGGYETQYF
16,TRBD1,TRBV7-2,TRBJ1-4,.,TGTGCCAGCAGCCGAGACAGGGGGCGCCAGGGGGAAAAACTGTTTTTT,CASSRDRGRQGEKLFF
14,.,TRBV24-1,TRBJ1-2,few,TGTGCCACCAGTGATTTTCACAGAGACAGAGGCTACACCTTC,CATSDFHRDRGYTF
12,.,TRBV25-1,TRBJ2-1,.,TGTGCCAGCAGTGAATTGCCTAGTGAGCAGTTCTTC,CASSELPSEQFF
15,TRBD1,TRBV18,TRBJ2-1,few,TGTGCCAGCTCCCAAGCACAGGGGGCGTCAAATGAGCAGTTCTTC,CASSQAQGASNEQFF
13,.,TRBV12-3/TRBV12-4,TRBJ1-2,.,TGTGCCAGCAGTTTAGCGCGGGAGGGTGGCTACACCTTC,CASSLAREGGYTF
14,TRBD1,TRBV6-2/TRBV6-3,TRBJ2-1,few,TGTGCCAGCACTTACAGGGGGCCCTACAATGAGCAGTTCTTC,CASTYRGPYNEQFF
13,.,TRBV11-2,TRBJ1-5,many,TGTGCCAGCAGTCCTGACGGAGATCAGCCCCAGCATTTT,CASSPDGDQPQHF
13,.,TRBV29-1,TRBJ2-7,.,TGCAGCGTCCGAATGACCGGCTCCTACGAGCAGTACTTC,CSVRMTGSYEQYF
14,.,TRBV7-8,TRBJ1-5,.,TGTGCCAGCAGCTTAGCGTCCATAGATCAGCCCCAGCATTTT,CASSLASIDQPQHF
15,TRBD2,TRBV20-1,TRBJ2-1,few,TGCAGTGCTAGAGTGGGAAGCGGGACTTCGAATGAGCAGTTCTTC,CSARVGSGTSNEQFF
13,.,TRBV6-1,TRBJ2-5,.,TGTGCCCCCTCAGGGTTATGGCAAGAGACCCAGTACTTC,CAPSGLWQETQYF
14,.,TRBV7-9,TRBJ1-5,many,TGTGCCAGCAGCTCAGGGACTTTGGGGCAGCCCCAGCATTTT,CASSSGTLGQPQHF
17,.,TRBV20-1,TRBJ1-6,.,TGCAGTGTTTTGGGTGGTGGGCAGGACACATATAATTCACCCCTCCACTTT,CSVLGGGQDTYNSPLHF